Each of the 24 T cell receptor beta chains below was sequenced from the same sample in a study of blood T cell repertoires in COVID-19 (dated by TCRdb to the early 2020s). Library preparation was by the immunoSEQ multiplex PCR assay. As stored in TCRdb, this immuneACCESS dataset retains in-frame rearrangements with V and J assigned. A fraction of the clones does not appear; measured against another copy, unresolved V genes explain less than half of the discrepancy, and the remainder lacks a known reason. The sample profile shows over 200,000 clones; around nine tenths of them were found once. In total, the top ten clones hold 5.5% to 8% of the sample. Input material: peripheral blood. The source is a man aged 55 to 70 who had recovered from COVID-19.

The CDR3 spells CASSLKQGSRDIQYF. CDR3 DNA: TGTGCCAGCAGCCTTAAACAGGGTAGTAGGGACATTCAGTACTTC. This chain joins TRBV3-1 (or the pseudogene TRBV3-2) and TRBJ2-4; possibly TRBD1 for D (6 bases). This CDR3 contains 15 residues. Germline V gene data show CDR1 as LGHDT and CDR2 as YNNKEL (reference sequence). V shed 4 bases and J shed 8 bases, with 18 bases lying between them.

V gene TRBV14 combines with J gene TRBJ1-3, with no clear D. Looked up from germline, CDR1 is SGHDN and CDR2 is FVKESK. The CDR3 extends over 14 amino acids. Trimming removed 5 bases at V and 4 bases at J, with 12 bases between. For the CDR3, the DNA is TGTGCCAGCAGCTCCCTAGCCCGAGGAAACACCATATATTTT. Amino acids: CASSSLARGNTIYF.

The chain is built from TRBV6-6 and TRBJ2-5; possible D gene TRBD1, 6 bases. The V end was cut by 2 bases, the J end by 0 bases, with 13 bases between. CDR3 length: 16 residues. The germline gives CDR1 MNHNY, CDR2 SVGAGI (reference sequence). The CDR3 here is CASSYPATGYQETQYF. CDR3 DNA sequence: TGTGCCAGCAGTTACCCGGCGACAGGATACCAAGAGACCCAGTACTTC.

The chain employs TRBV11-3 and TRBJ2-5; D may be TRBD1 (6 bases). V lost 1 base and J 5 bases, leaving 14 bases between the germline ends. This CDR3 comprises 15 residues. Germline V gene lookup returns CDR1 SGHNT and CDR2 YENEEA. The CDR3: CASSLGTAGEETQYF. The CDR3 DNA sequence: TGTGCCAGCAGCTTAGGGACAGCCGGAGAGGAGACCCAGTACTTC.

The chain uses TRBV21-1 and TRBJ2-3; the listed D gene, TRBD2, was not tested against the DNA. TRBV21-1 is a listed pseudogene. The CDR3 totals 15 residues. CDR3 loop: CASSRRPSLWDTQYF. DNA for the CDR3: TGTGCCAGCAGCAGACGCCCTAGCCTGTGGGATACGCAGTATTTT.

This clone showed up just once. Here the CDR3 DNA reads TGTGCCAGCAGTCAGACAGGTCTGAGCAATCAGCCCCAGCATTTT. Translating gives CASSQTGLSNQPQHF. This rearrangement joins TRBV2 to TRBJ1-5; D may be TRBD1 (6 bases). V dropped 5 bases and J dropped 1 base, with 12 bases sitting between them. Germline assignment: CDR1 SNHLY and CDR2 FYNNEI. There are 15 residues in the CDR3.

The J gene is TRBJ1-1, the V gene TRBV3-1 (or the pseudogene TRBV3-2), with 10 bases lining up with TRBD1. CDR3 length: 16 residues. Germline V gene data show CDR1 as LGHDT and CDR2 as YNNKEL (reference sequence). V lost 6 bases and J lost 5; bases outside the gene matches: 12. The CDR3 DNA reads TGTGCCAGCAGACACTCTAGACAGGGGGCTTGGACTGAAGCTTTCTTT. It is translated as CASRHSRQGAWTEAFF.

The J gene is TRBJ1-6, the V gene TRBV6-1; TRBD1 agrees at 9 bases. This CDR3 is 15 amino acids long. V trimming: 5 bases; J trimming: 9 bases; junction bases outside the gene matches: 8. Per the germline V gene, CDR1 is MNHNS and CDR2 is SASEGT. The CDR3 protein is CASSPRTGEFSPLHF. The CDR3 DNA reads as TGTGCCAGCAGTCCGCGGACAGGGGAATTTTCACCCCTCCACTTT.

The V gene is TRBV7-6, the J gene TRBJ2-7; 12 bases fit TRBD2. Germline V gives CDR1 SGHVS, CDR2 FNYEAQ. Trimming cost V 5 bases and J 3 bases; bases outside gene matches: 8. CDR3 length: 16 amino acids. The CDR3 nucleotides are TGTGCCAGCAGCCAATACGGGACTAGCGGGCACTACGAGCAGTACTTC. It is translated as CASSQYGTSGHYEQYF. Complete variable domain (other parts from reference TRBV7-6 and TRBJ2-7): GAGVSQSPRYKVTKRGQDVALRCDPISGHVSLYWYRQALGQGPEFLTYFNYEAQQDKSGLPNDRFSAERPEGSISTLTIQRTEQRDSAMYRCASSQYGTSGHYEQYFGPGTRLTVT.

This chain uses TRBV7-9 with TRBJ2-3; tentative D call: TRBD2 (6 bases). Trimming took off 3 bases at V and 1 base at J, with 11 bases between the two ends. This CDR3 has 15 residues. CDR1 and CDR2 (germline): SEHNR, FQNEAQ (reference sequence). CDR3 region: CASSFGGTGTDTQYF. DNA of the CDR3: TGTGCCAGCAGCTTTGGTGGGACTGGCACAGATACGCAGTATTTT.

The V call is TRBV19, the J call TRBJ2-1; 9 nucleotides agree with TRBD1. The CDR3 length is 15 residues. Per the germline V gene, CDR1 is LNHDA and CDR2 is SQIVND (reference sequence). The trim removed 7 bases at V and 1 base at J, leaving 5 bases unmatched. CDR3: CASIPDRGSYNEQFF. The CDR3 coding sequence is TGTGCCAGTATTCCCGACAGGGGGTCCTACAATGAGCAGTTCTTC.

This chain connects TRBV9 to TRBJ1-1; D ambiguous. V shed 4 bases and J shed 8 bases, with 12 bases lying between them. The germline V gene encodes CDR1 SGDLS and CDR2 YYNGEE. The CDR3 is 12 residues long. CDR3 amino acids: CASSNPTSEAFF. CDR3 coding DNA: TGTGCCAGCAGCAACCCAACATCCGAAGCTTTCTTT.

The CDR3 DNA reads as TGTGCCACCAGCAGAGTAAACTCAATCTACGAGCAGTACTTC. This sequence encodes CATSRVNSIYEQYF. The chain is built from TRBV15 and TRBJ2-7; D is ambiguous. Trimming stripped 1 base from V and 3 bases from J, with 10 bases between. The CDR3 is 14 residues long. Germline V lookup: CDR1 LNHNV, CDR2 YYDKDF (reference sequence).

This clone was counted once. The chain is built from TRBV6-1 and TRBJ1-2, with D tentatively TRBD1 (6 bases). Germline assignment: CDR1 MNHNS and CDR2 SASEGT. This CDR3 has 11 amino acids. The germline V and J ends were trimmed by 3 bases and 12 bases, with 11 bases remaining between them. CDR3 sequence reads: CASSELGADTF. CDR3 in DNA: TGTGCCAGCAGTGAGTTGGGGGCTGACACCTTC.

This chain links TRBV19 with TRBJ2-2; D is unclear. The CDR3 is 13 residues long. CDR1 and CDR2 (germline): LNHDA, SQIVND (reference sequence). V shed 2 bases and J shed 7 bases, with 8 bases lying between them. CDR3 DNA: TGTGCCAGTAGTATATATACCGGCGGGGAGCTGTTTTTT. It is translated as CASSIYTGGELFF.

This chain joins TRBV28 and TRBJ1-2; TRBD1 aligns across 7 bases. CDR3 length: 14 residues. The germline CDR1 and CDR2 sequences are MDHEN and SYDVKM. V shed 4 bases, J shed 3 bases, and the junction held 5 bases outside the gene matches. The CDR3: CASSWTGDDYGYTF. The DNA for the CDR3 is TGTGCCAGCAGTTGGACAGGAGACGACTATGGCTACACCTTC.

As concerns this clone: This same CDR3 is encoded by further DNA sequences in the sample. The chain recombines TRBV4-3 with TRBJ1-1; a possible D gene is TRBD1 (6 bases). V shed 4 bases and J shed 1 base, with 7 bases lying between them. The CDR3 is made up of 13 amino acids. The germline V gene encodes CDR1 LGHNA and CDR2 YSLEER. CDR3 sequence: CASSPTGNTEAFF. CDR3 bases: TGCGCCAGCAGCCCGACAGGGAACACTGAAGCTTTCTTT.

This clone occurred once. The chain couples TRBV6-6 to TRBJ2-7; 9 nucleotides align to TRBD1. Germline assignment: CDR1 MNHNY and CDR2 SVGAGI (reference sequence). The J segment lost 0 bases and the V segment lost 5 bases, leaving 8 bases of the junction unmatched. CDR3 length equals 16 residues. CDR3 sequence (DNA): TGTGCCAGCAGTGGCAAGGACAGGGGAGTCTCCTACGAGCAGTACTTC. Protein product: CASSGKDRGVSYEQYF.

The chain has TRBV7-3 and TRBJ2-1; TRBD2 matches 7 bases. V gave up 5 bases and J gave up 1 base; unmatched junction bases: 5. This CDR3 is 15 amino acids long. Germline CDR1 and CDR2: SGHTA and FQGTGA. This chain's CDR3 is CASSPTSDSYNEQFF. CDR3 sequence (DNA): TGTGCCAGCAGCCCAACTAGCGATTCCTACAATGAGCAGTTCTTC.

The chain recombines TRBV5-4 with TRBJ1-5; 7 nucleotides align to TRBD1. There are 15 residues in the CDR3. The germline CDR1 and CDR2 sequences are SGHNT and YYREEE (reference sequence). Trimming cost V 4 bases and J 3 bases; bases outside gene matches: 7. DNA of the CDR3: TGTGCCAGCAGCCTGGCAGGGGGTGCCAATCAGCCCCAGCATTTT. It is translated as CASSLAGGANQPQHF.

The chain is built from TRBV19 and TRBJ1-1; 9 bases align to TRBD1. The CDR3 covers 13 residues. Per the germline V gene, CDR1 is LNHDA and CDR2 is SQIVND (reference sequence). V lost 4 bases, J lost 8 bases, and 5 bases stayed unmatched. CDR3 coding DNA: TGTGCCAGTAGTAAGACAGGGGGATGGGAAGCTTTCTTT. Translated: CASSKTGGWEAFF. Using reference TRBV19 and TRBJ1-1 for the parts outside the CDR3, the full variable domain is DGGITQSPKYLFRKEGQNVTLSCEQNLNHDAMYWYRQDPGQGLRLIYYSQIVNDFQKGDIAEGYSVSREKKESFPLTVTSAQKNPTAFYLCASSKTGGWEAFFGQGTRLTVV.

This sequence joins TRBV5-1 and TRBJ1-5; unclear D gene. Deletions cut 4 bases from V and 0 bases from J, with 11 bases between. CDR1 is SGHRS and CDR2 is YFSETQ in the germline V gene. The CDR3 contains 15 residues. The CDR3 sequence: CASSPGDYSNQPQHF. CDR3 DNA: TGCGCCAGCAGCCCGGGAGATTATAGCAATCAGCCCCAGCATTTT.

The V call is TRBV6-5, the J call TRBJ2-7; the D is unclear. The ends were cut back, 4 bases at V and 2 bases at J, with 6 bases in the middle. The CDR3 consists of 12 residues. Germline V gene data show CDR1 as MNHEY and CDR2 as SVGAGI. The CDR3 loop is CASSSSTYEQYF. The CDR3, as DNA: TGTGCCAGCAGTTCCTCTACCTACGAGCAGTACTTC.

The chain combines TRBV30 with TRBJ2-6; the D is unclear. V lost 1 base and J 0 bases, leaving 4 bases between the germline ends. The germline CDR1 and CDR2 sequences are GTSNPN and SVGIG (reference sequence). The CDR3 sequence is 14 residues long. In nucleotides, the CDR3 is TGTGCCTGGAGTGGTAGCTCTGGGGCCAACGTCCTGACTTTC. Amino acids: CAWSGSSGANVLTF.